This T cell receptor beta chain appears in the sequencing data of a study of cytomegalovirus exposure and HLA in healthy donors (dated by TCRdb to about 2017). For the wider study: According to a later analysis, one platform produced both the 100 to 150 validation repertoires and the approximately 660 repertoires of the first cohort. The study aimed to test whether cataloging public T cell receptors could reveal signatures of past pathogen exposure. Along with the approximately 650-subject first cohort, a separate validation cohort of over 90 different subjects was used. To predict cytomegalovirus infection status, the study brought together high-throughput TCR immunosequencing, statistical association of individual TCRs with disease status, and machine learning. Results and caveats for the whole study, not just this receptor: In the study, 150 to 200 TCR beta chains were listed as associated with cytomegalovirus. According to the authors, the approach could potentially be generalized to other disease states and immunological phenotypes. A later analysis had no HLA typing for the validation cohort, so co-occurrence there was scored across all 130 or so repertoires. Of the cluster scores, 90% to 95% were above 0 in a later analysis, which found that TCRs clustered in the first cohort also tended to co-occur in the 120 or so validation repertoires. In vitro tests confirmed that a few of the cytomegalovirus-associated TCR beta chains recognize cytomegalovirus antigens. The classifier was reported to diagnose cytomegalovirus status with high specificity and sensitivity in both the original and validation cohorts. Across donors, most TCR sequences were observed very rarely, whereas some public TCRs were present in many individuals.

V is shortened by 2 bases, J by 5 bases, and the region joining them spans 13 bases. Sequences SGHVS (CDR1) and FQNEAQ (CDR2) are obtained from the germline V gene. The CDR3 contains 14 residues, cysteine and phenylalanine counted. Just CDR3 DNA is preserved here, 42 bases in frame from base 1. The library was built by means of the immunoSEQ multiplex PCR assay. Per the authors' processing: A statistical classification framework was developed to diagnose cytomegalovirus status using the catalog of TCR beta chain sequences. TCRdb re-hosts the immuneACCESS table, in-frame sequences only. Its copies lack some clones; in the studies checked, an unresolved V gene accounts for under half of them, and the cause for the rest is not known. V, J and clone size were drawn from that table, and D and trimming were deduced from the DNA. The sample includes roughly 75,000 clones, with approximately 94% observed a single time. Jointly, the top ten make up approximately 3.6% of the sample.

For this clone: Its specific antigen is unknown. Within one base of it there is no much larger clone, and no base qualities were kept.

Separate from the approximately 670-subject first cohort, the validation cohort of roughly 130 subjects was the group to which the donors belonged. The chain joins TRBV7-8 to TRBJ2-7; TRBD1 could be the D gene, as 6 bases match. This clonotype originated in a woman aged 18-29 years in good health and CMV-seropositive. Sequenced sample: PBMCs. CDR3 reads: CASSLSGDANEQYF. The nucleotides are TGTGCCAGCAGCTTATCAGGGGACGCGAACGAGCAGTACTTC.